The sequence of this T cell receptor beta chain was determined in a study of PD-1 blockade in mismatch repair-deficient tumors. Study-level information: Patients had approximately 11 mismatch repair-deficient cancer types, all previously treated and progressing. General study results and limits: Rapid post-treatment expansion, then contraction, generally preceding radiologic response, marked tumor-resident clones.

Method: immunoSEQ multiplex PCR; TCRdb's copy keeps in-frame clones and lacks some. The profile shows some 84,000 clones, over 75% of them singletons. Concerning this clone itself: As yet, its antigen is unknown.

Germline V gives CDR1 MGHRA, CDR2 YSYEKL. This CDR3 comprises 15 residues. V lost 9 bases and J lost 4, with 21 bases in between. PCR or immunohistochemistry showed mismatch repair deficiency in every enrolled patient. The TCR-sequenced patients were three responders to pembrolizumab. The material was peripheral blood, obtained 12 weeks after starting pembrolizumab. The chain uses TRBV4-1 and TRBJ1-2; possibly TRBD1 for D (5 bases). The clonotype comes from an adult with mismatch repair-deficient cancer. CDR3 sequence: CASQENAGLGYGYTF. CDR3 coding DNA: TGCGCCAGTCAAGAGAACGCAGGGTTGGGCTATGGCTACACCTTC.